The TCR beta chain under discussion was sequenced for a study of technical replicates of blood from a handful of donors. The data were produced by immunoSEQ multiplex PCR, yet TCRdb's version contains in-frame clones alone and is incomplete. The table records around 76,000 clones, under 95% of them present only once. This CDR3 region has 15 residues. Germline loops: CDR1 MGHRA, CDR2 YSYEKL. With V trimmed by 2 bases and J by 5 bases, 6 bases remained unmatched. The receptor was isolated from a human donor in good health. The chain is built from TRBV4-1 and TRBJ2-5, with 9 nucleotides matching TRBD1. Sample: T cells isolated from PBMCs. CDR3 DNA: TGCGCCAGCAGCCAATTACAGGGGGCTGAGGAGACCCAGTACTTC. This sequence encodes CASSQLQGAEETQYF.